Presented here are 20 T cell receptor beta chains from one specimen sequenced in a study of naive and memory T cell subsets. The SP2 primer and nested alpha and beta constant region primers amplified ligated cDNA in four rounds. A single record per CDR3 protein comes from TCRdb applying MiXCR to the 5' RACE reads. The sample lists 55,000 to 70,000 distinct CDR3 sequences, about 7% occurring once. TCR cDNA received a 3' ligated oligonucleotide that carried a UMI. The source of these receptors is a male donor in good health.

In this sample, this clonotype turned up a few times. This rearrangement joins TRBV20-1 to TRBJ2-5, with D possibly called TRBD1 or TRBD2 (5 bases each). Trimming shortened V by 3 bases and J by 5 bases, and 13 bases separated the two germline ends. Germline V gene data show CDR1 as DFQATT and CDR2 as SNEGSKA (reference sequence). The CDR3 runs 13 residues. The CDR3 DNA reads TGCAGTGCTAGGAGGCTAGGGGAGGAGACCCAGTACTTC. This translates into CSARRLGEETQYF.

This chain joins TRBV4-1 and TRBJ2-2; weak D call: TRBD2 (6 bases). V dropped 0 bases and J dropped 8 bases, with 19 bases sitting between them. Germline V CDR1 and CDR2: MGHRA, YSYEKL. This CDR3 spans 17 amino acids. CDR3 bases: TGCGCCAGCAGCCAAGAGTCGTGGCTAGCGAATTGGGGGGAGCTGTTTTTT. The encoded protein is CASSQESWLANWGELFF.

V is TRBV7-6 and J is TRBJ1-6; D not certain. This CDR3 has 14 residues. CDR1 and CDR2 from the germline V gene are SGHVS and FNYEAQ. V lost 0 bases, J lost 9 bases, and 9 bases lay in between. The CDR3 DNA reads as TGTGCCAGCAGCTTAGCAGGGTTCGGTTCACCCCTCCACTTT. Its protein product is CASSLAGFGSPLHF.

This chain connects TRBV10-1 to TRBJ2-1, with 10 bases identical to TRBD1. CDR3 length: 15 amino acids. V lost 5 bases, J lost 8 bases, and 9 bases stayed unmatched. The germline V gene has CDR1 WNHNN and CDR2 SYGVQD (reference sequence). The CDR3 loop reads CASSPAGTGADEQFF. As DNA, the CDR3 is TGCGCCAGCAGTCCCGCCGGGACAGGGGCCGATGAGCAGTTCTTC.

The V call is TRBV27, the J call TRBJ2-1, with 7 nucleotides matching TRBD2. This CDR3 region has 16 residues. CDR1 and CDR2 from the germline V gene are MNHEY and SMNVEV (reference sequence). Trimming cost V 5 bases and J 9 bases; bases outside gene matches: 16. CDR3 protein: CASSRVAGTTRGEQFF. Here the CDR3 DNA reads TGTGCCAGCAGTCGGGTAGCGGGTACTACAAGGGGTGAGCAGTTCTTC.

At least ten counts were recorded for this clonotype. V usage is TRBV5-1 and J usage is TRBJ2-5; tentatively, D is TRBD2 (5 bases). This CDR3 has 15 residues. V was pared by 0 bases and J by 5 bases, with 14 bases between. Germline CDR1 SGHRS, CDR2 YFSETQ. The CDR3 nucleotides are TGCGCCAGCAGCTTGGTTGTCGGAGGTTCGGAGACCCAGTACTTC. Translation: CASSLVVGGSETQYF.

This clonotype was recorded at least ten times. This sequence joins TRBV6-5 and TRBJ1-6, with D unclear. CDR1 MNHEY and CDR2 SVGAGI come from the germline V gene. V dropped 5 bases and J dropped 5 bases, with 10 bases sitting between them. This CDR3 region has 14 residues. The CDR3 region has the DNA TGTGCCAGCAGTGAAGGACCGAATAATTCACCCCTCCACTTT. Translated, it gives CASSEGPNNSPLHF.

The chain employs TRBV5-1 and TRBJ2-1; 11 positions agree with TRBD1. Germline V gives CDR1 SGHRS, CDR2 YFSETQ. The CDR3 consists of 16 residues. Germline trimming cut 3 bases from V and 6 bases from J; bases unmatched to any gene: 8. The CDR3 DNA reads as TGCGCCAGCAGCTATGCGCCGGACAGGGGGCTCAATGAGCAGTTCTTC. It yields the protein CASSYAPDRGLNEQFF.

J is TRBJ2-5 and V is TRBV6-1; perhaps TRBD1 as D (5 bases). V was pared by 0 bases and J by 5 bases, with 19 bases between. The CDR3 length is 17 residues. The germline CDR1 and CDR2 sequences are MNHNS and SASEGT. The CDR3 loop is CASSEAGRVVPPETQYF. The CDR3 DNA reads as TGTGCCAGCAGTGAAGCGGGCAGGGTGGTCCCGCCGGAGACCCAGTACTTC.

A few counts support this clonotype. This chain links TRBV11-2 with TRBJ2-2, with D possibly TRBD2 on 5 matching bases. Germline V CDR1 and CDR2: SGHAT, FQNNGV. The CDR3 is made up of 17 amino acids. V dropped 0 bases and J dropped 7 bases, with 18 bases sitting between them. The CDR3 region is CASSLDLLRARGGELFF. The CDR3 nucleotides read TGTGCCAGCAGCTTAGATCTGCTGAGGGCCCGTGGCGGGGAGCTGTTTTTT.

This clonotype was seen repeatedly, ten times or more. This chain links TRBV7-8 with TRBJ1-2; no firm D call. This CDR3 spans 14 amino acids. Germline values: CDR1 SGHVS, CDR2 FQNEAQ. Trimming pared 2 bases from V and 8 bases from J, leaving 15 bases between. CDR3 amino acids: CASSLSLSKEGYTF. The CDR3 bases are TGTGCCAGCAGCTTATCTCTCTCCAAAGAAGGCTACACCTTC.

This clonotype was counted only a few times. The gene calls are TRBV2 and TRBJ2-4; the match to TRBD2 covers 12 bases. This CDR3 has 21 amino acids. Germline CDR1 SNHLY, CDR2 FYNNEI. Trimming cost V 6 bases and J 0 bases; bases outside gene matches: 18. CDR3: CASSEFRLAGVSGLAKNIQYF. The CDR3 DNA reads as TGTGCCAGCAGCGAATTTAGACTAGCGGGAGTTTCAGGGTTAGCCAAAAACATTCAGTACTTC.

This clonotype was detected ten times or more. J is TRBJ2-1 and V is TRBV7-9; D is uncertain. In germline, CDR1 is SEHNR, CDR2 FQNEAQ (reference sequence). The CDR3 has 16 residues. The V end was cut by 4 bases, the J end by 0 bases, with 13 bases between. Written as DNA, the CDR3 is TGTGCCAGCAGCTCTACAGCTCTAAGCTCCTACAATGAGCAGTTCTTC. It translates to CASSSTALSSYNEQFF.

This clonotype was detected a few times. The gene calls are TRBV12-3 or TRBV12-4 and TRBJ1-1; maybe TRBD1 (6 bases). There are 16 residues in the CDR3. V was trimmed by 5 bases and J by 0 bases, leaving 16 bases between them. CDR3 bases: TGTGCCAGCAGTCTCCGGGACAAAGATATGAACACTGAAGCTTTCTTT. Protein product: CASSLRDKDMNTEAFF.

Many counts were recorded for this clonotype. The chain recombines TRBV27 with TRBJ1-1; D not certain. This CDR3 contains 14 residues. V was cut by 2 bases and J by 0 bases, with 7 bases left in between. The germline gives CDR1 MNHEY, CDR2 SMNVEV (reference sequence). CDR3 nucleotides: TGTGCCAGCAGTTTAGCCGGCATGAACACTGAAGCTTTCTTT. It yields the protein CASSLAGMNTEAFF.

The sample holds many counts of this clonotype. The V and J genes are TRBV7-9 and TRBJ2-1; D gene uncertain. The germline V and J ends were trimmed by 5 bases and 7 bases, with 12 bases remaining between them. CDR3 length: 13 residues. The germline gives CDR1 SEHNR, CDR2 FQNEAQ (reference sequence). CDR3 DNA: TGTGCCAGCAGCCACCAGAGAATAAATGAGCAGTTCTTC. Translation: CASSHQRINEQFF.

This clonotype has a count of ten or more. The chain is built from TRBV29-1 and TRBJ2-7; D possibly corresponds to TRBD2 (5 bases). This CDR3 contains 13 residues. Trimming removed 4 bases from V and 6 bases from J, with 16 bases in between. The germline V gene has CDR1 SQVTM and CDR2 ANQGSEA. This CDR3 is CSVVFSAAGEQYF. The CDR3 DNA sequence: TGCAGCGTTGTATTTAGCGCAGCCGGCGAGCAGTACTTC.

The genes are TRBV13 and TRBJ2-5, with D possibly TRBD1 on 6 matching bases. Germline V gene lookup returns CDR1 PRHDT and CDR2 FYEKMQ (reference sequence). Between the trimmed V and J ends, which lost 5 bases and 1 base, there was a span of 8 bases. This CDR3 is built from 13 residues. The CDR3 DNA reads TGTGCCAGCAGCGGACAGAGCCAAGAGACCCAGTACTTC. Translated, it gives CASSGQSQETQYF.

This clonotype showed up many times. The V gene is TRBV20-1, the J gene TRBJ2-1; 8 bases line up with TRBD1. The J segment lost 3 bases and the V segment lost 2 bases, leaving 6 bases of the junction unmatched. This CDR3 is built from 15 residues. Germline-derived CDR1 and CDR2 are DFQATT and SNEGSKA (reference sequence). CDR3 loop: CSARPTGVFYNEQFF. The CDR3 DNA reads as TGCAGTGCTAGACCGACAGGGGTCTTCTACAATGAGCAGTTCTTC.

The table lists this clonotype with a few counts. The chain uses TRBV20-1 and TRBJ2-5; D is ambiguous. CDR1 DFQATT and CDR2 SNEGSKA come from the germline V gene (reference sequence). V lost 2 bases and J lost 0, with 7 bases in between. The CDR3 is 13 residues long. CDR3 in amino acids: CSARLQDQETQYF. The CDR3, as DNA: TGCAGTGCTAGATTGCAGGACCAAGAGACCCAGTACTTC.